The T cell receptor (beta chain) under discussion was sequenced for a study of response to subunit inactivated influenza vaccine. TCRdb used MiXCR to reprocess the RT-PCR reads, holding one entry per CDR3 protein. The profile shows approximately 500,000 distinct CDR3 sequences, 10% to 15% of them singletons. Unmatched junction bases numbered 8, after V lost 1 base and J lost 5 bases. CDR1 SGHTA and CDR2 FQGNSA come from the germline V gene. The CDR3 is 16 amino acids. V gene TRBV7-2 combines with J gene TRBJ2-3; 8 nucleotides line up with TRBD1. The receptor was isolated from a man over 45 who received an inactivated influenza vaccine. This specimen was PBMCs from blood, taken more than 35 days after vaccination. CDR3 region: CASSLVSGGAVDTQYF. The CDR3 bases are TGTGCCAGCAGCTTAGTCTCAGGGGGCGCGGTAGATACGCAGTATTTT.